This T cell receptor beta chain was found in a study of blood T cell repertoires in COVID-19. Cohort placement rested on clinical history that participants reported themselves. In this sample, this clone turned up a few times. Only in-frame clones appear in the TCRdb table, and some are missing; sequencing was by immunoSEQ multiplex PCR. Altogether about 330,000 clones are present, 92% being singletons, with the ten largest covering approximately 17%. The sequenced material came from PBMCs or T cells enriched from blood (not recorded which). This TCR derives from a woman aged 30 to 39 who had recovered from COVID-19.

The CDR3 bases are TGTGCCAGCAGCTTAGGCCGTACTAGCCCAGCACAAGAGACCCAGTACTTC. Protein sequence: CASSLGRTSPAQETQYF. V and J are TRBV13 and TRBJ2-5; possibly TRBD2 for D (6 bases). Germline values: CDR1 PRHDT, CDR2 FYEKMQ (reference sequence). Trimming removed 0 bases at V and 2 bases at J, with 16 bases between. The CDR3 spans 17 residues.